This TCR beta chain was recovered during a study of beta chain features in type 1 diabetes. Whole-study context: The samples had about 110,000,000 sorted cells examined in all.

This clone was seen a few times. Expressed TCRB transcripts got sequenced, as all isolated RNA was reverse transcribed. The table came from immunoSEQ multiplex PCR; TCRdb's copy has only in-frame clones and leaves some out. The data show under 500,000 clones, about 32% seen once. This CDR3 contains 16 residues. The V segment lost 2 bases and the J segment 5 bases; nucleotides outside the gene matches: 7. Germline V gene data show CDR1 as LGHNA and CDR2 as YNFKEQ. This sequence was found in a man younger than 35 in good health. This chain links TRBV4-2 with TRBJ2-3; 10 bases are a match to TRBD2. The specimen was naive CD4+ T cells from blood. Written as DNA, the CDR3 is TGTGCCAGCAGCCAACCCGGACTAGCGGATCGAGATACGCAGTATTTT. Translating gives CASSQPGLADRDTQYF.